This note documents a single T cell receptor beta chain sequence. Its specificity is not known. These data originate in a study of post-analysis software for immune sequencing data. The wider study: In terms of disease course, relapsing-remitting, secondary progressive and progressive-relapsing multiple sclerosis were included. Study-wide results and limits: Patients had higher frequencies than controls of four to six TRBV segments, including TRBV5-6, TRBV5-1 and TRBV20-1. Compared against controls, patients with multiple sclerosis displayed significantly lower normalized Chao1 diversity.

The CDR3 spans 17 residues. Trimming shortened V by 2 bases and J by 4 bases, and 21 bases separated the two germline ends. CDR1 and CDR2 from the germline V gene are SGHRS and YFSETQ. The authors incorporated unique molecular identifiers into the TCR beta cDNA libraries. TCRdb passed the PCR reads through MiXCR, listing each CDR3 protein once. The data hold roughly 870,000 distinct CDR3 sequences, with roughly 50% observed a single time. The J gene is TRBJ1-2, the V gene TRBV5-1; D is uncertain. The source material was blood. This receptor was taken from a girl under 18 with multiple sclerosis. CDR3 DNA sequence: TGCGCCAGCAGCTTAATGGCTTGGGAGGACCGACGCTATGGCTACACCTTC. This codes for CASSLMAWEDRRYGYTF. Full variable domain (rest looked up from reference TRBV5-1 and TRBJ1-2): KAGVTQTPRYLIKTRGQQVTLSCSPISGHRSVSWYQQTPGQGLQFLFEYFSETQRNKGNFPGRFSGRQFSNSRSEMNVSTLELGDSALYLCASSLMAWEDRRYGYTFGSGTRLTVV.